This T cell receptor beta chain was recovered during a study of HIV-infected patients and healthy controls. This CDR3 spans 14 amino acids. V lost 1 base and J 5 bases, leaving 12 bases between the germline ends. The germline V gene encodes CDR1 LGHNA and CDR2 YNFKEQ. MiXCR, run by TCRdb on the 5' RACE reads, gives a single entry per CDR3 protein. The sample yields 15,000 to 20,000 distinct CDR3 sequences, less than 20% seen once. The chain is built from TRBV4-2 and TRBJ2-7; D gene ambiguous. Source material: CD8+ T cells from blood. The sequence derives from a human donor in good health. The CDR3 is CASSQAEGTNEQYF. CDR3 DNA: TGTGCCAGCAGCCAAGCCGAAGGTACAAACGAGCAGTACTTC.